The present T cell receptor (beta chain) was sequenced within a study of cytomegalovirus exposure and HLA in healthy donors. Study results and limitations: Some segments of the V type, notably TRBV6-2 and TRBV6-3, were excluded as indistinguishable. The authors assumed roughly uniform sequencing depth across donors for presence/absence analyses.

The CDR3 loop spans 14 amino acids. CDR1 is LNHDA and CDR2 is SQIVND in the germline V gene (reference sequence). V lost 5 bases and J lost 9, with 19 bases in between. Whereas donors were nominally healthy upon sampling, unrecorded immune exposures were probable. Regarding this clone: Its antigen remains unidentified.

The PCR made use of 60 Vbeta and 13 Jbeta primers. Per the original methods: In a later analysis, 79 million or so unique TCR beta chains included roughly 11 million shared by two or more donors. Only in-frame clones appear in the TCRdb table, and some are missing; sequencing was by immunoSEQ multiplex PCR. The V and J calls and clone size were taken over from that table, and D and trimming were inferred from the DNA. The sample carries about 170,000 clones, over 60% recorded once. The source material was PBMCs. The origin of this receptor is a girl between 5 and 17 years old in good health and CMV-seronegative. The V gene is TRBV19, the J gene TRBJ1-1; weak D call: TRBD1 (6 bases). The CDR3 loop is CASSARSEGEKAFF. The DNA of the CDR3 is TGTGCCAGTAGTGCCCGATCTGAGGGGGAAAAAGCTTTCTTT.